Shown below are 10 T cell receptor beta chains from a single sample sequenced in a study of tumor and adjacent non-tumor tissue in lung cancer. TCRbeta libraries were built with three rounds of nested PCR, modified from ARM-PCR. TCRdb ran MiXCR on the multiplex PCR reads and lists one entry per CDR3 protein. The sample carries over 40,000 distinct CDR3 sequences, around 67% recorded once. The template was RNA from unsorted bulk tissue. Distant lung tissue was collected more than 3 cm away from the tumor edge. Input material: distant non-tumor lung tissue. These receptor sequences come from a woman between 40 and 55 years old with non-small cell lung cancer.

In the case of this clonotype: A much more abundant neighbour one base away suggests this may be a read error. The chain is built from TRBV6-1 and TRBJ1-5, with D hard to call. CDR1 and CDR2 (germline): MNHNS, SASEGT. The CDR3 runs 14 residues. CDR3 bases: TGTGCCAGCAACCAAGCAAGGGTTGGTCAGCGCCAGCATTTT. Its protein product is CASNQARVGQRQHF.

At least ten counts were recorded for this clonotype. This chain connects TRBV4-1 to TRBJ1-6; 10 bases agree with TRBD1. Germline-derived CDR1 and CDR2 are MGHRA and YSYEKL. The CDR3 has 16 amino acids. V was pared by 4 bases and J by 7 bases, with 7 bases of the junction left unmatched. The CDR3 DNA sequence: TGCGCCAGCAGCCCCCGGACAGGGGGTCAAAATTCACCCCTCCACTTT. This translates into CASSPRTGGQNSPLHF.

V gene TRBV5-1 combines with J gene TRBJ2-1, with a tentative D call TRBD1 (5 bases). The CDR3 contains 21 residues. Germline V gives CDR1 SGHRS, CDR2 YFSETQ. Trimming took off 2 bases at V and 4 bases at J, with 31 bases between the two ends. The CDR3 loop reads CASSLISPGHSSFFSYNEQFF. In DNA, the CDR3 is TGCGCCAGCAGCTTAATATCTCCAGGACACTCATCCTTCTTCTCATACAATGAGCAGTTCTTC.

This clonotype was picked up many times. The genes are TRBV29-1 and TRBJ1-2; 8 bases are a match to TRBD1. J was trimmed by 5 bases and V by 3 bases; bases with no gene match: 5. The CDR3 loop spans 13 amino acids. The germline V gene encodes CDR1 SQVTM and CDR2 ANQGSEA. The CDR3 is CSVEDRAGYGYTF. The CDR3 DNA reads as TGCAGCGTTGAGGACAGGGCAGGGTATGGCTACACCTTC.

This clonotype has ten or more counts. The gene calls are TRBV28 and TRBJ1-1; D may be TRBD1 (6 bases). This CDR3 is 14 amino acids long. CDR1 is MDHEN, CDR2 SYDVKM, per germline. The V gene lost 6 bases and the J gene lost 11 bases, with 22 bases spanning the gap. Here the CDR3 reads CASSRELTGSAAFF. The CDR3 DNA reads as TGTGCCAGCAGCCGAGAACTGACAGGTTCAGCCGCTTTCTTT.

This clonotype has only one observation. The CDR3 ends on some other residue instead of the conserved phenylalanine or tryptophan, so this is likely a read error. CDR3 amino acids: CASCSSYNEQFL. The CDR3 nucleotides read TGTGCCAGCTGCAGCTCCTACAATGAGCAGTTCTTA. The rearrangement uses TRBV6-2 or TRBV6-3 and TRBJ2-1; D remains ambiguous. The CDR3 length is 12 residues. Germline V gene lookup returns CDR1 MNHEY and CDR2 SVGEGT. V was clipped by 8 bases and J by 0 bases, with 5 bases between them.

This clonotype has more than one count but fewer than ten. V and J are TRBV14 and TRBJ2-1; D may be TRBD2 (5 bases). Germline V gives CDR1 SGHDN, CDR2 FVKESK. The germline V and J ends were trimmed by 4 bases and 7 bases, with 23 bases remaining between them. The CDR3 is 17 residues long. The CDR3 bases are TGTGCCAGCAGCCGCCAGATCCGGGATAGCACTGAAAATGAGCAGTTCTTC. It specifies CASSRQIRDSTENEQFF.

This clonotype occurred many times. V and J are TRBV12-3 or TRBV12-4 and TRBJ2-3; the D gene is possibly TRBD2 (5 bases). The CDR3 runs to 16 residues. The V end lost 6 bases, the J end lost 0 bases, and 16 bases lay between the germline ends. The CDR3 sequence is CASSQGLITSTDTQYF. The CDR3 region has the DNA TGTGCCAGCAGCCAAGGACTCATTACTAGCACAGATACGCAGTATTTT.

Details on this clonotype: The junction departs from the called germline gene at one end, perhaps through a read error. The CDR3 nucleotides are TGCACCAGCAGAGGACTAGCGGAGACACAAGAGGCCCAGTACTTC. It specifies CTSRGLAETQEAQYF. The rearrangement joins TRBV10-2 to TRBJ2-5; 10 bases are shared with TRBD2. This CDR3 has 15 residues. The germline V gene encodes CDR1 WSHSY and CDR2 SAAADI.

The rearrangement joins TRBV29-1 to TRBJ1-2; TRBD1 aligns across 8 bases. The CDR3 covers 14 residues. V shed 6 bases and J 8 bases; nucleotides not matched to a gene: 14. CDR1 and CDR2 (germline): SQVTM, ANQGSEA. The CDR3 bases are TGCAGCGTGGACGGCAGGACAGGGTTGGGCGGCTACACCTTC. This encodes CSVDGRTGLGGYTF.